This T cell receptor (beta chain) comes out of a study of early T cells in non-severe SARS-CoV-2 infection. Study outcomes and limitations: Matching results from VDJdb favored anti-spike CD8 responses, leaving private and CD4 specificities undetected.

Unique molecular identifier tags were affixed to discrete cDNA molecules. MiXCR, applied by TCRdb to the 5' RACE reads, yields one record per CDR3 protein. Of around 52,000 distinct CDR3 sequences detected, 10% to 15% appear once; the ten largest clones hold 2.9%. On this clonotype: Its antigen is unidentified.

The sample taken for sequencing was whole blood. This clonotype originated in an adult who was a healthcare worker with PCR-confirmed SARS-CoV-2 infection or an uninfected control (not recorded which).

CDR3 amino acids: CSAGGSSYNEQFF. The CDR3 nucleotides read TGCAGCGCTGGGGGGAGCTCCTACAATGAGCAGTTCTTC. The rearrangement joins TRBV29-1 to TRBJ2-1, with D tentatively TRBD2 (6 bases). Germline CDR1 reads SQVTM; CDR2 reads ANQGSEA. V shed 7 bases and J shed 0 bases, with 10 bases lying between them. This CDR3 has 13 residues.